This passage covers 9 T cell receptor beta chains from one sample sequenced in a study of blood T cell repertoires in COVID-19. The method was immunoSEQ multiplex PCR; TCRdb's version includes in-frame clones alone and lacks a portion of them. Found here are around 220,000 clones, roughly 84% of them singletons; the top ten hold just under 20%. Sequencing was done on a sample of peripheral blood. The receptor source for this set is a man between 25 and 39 years old with active or convalescent COVID-19.

The chain carries TRBV10-1 and TRBJ2-2; 8 bases are shared with TRBD1. Germline lookup yields CDR1 WNHNN and CDR2 SYGVQD (reference sequence). This CDR3 is built from 15 residues. V lost 2 bases, J lost 5 bases, and 4 bases stayed unmatched. The CDR3 sequence: CASSEGQGATGELFF. The CDR3 DNA is TGCGCCAGCAGTGAGGGACAGGGAGCAACCGGGGAGCTGTTTTTT.

This clone has a single count. The genes are TRBV28 and TRBJ2-7; 7 bases agree with TRBD1. V trimming: 4 bases; J trimming: 3 bases; junction bases outside the gene matches: 12. Germline CDR1 reads MDHEN; CDR2 reads SYDVKM. This CDR3 has 16 amino acids. Here the CDR3 reads CASSSGDRGAYYEQYF. DNA of the CDR3: TGTGCCAGCAGTTCCGGGGACAGAGGCGCCTACTACGAGCAGTACTTC.

The genes are TRBV10-3 and TRBJ2-1; perhaps TRBD2 as D (5 bases). V was shortened by 4 bases and J by 6 bases, with 13 bases between the two germline ends. The CDR3 is made up of 14 amino acids. Germline assignment: CDR1 ENHRY and CDR2 SYGVKD. DNA for the CDR3: TGTGCCATCAGTGCACTAGTCGAATCCAATGAGCAGTTCTTC. Translating it yields CAISALVESNEQFF.

The chain recombines TRBV15 with TRBJ2-2; D gene ambiguous. This CDR3 contains 14 residues. V lost 1 base and J lost 4, with 7 bases in between. The germline gives CDR1 LNHNV, CDR2 YYDKDF (reference sequence). CDR3 nucleotide sequence: TGTGCCACCAGCAGAGGTCAGTTCACCGGGGAGCTGTTTTTT. It codes for CATSRGQFTGELFF.

The chain joins TRBV29-1 to TRBJ2-1; 15 bases align to TRBD2. Germline V gives CDR1 SQVTM, CDR2 ANQGSEA. This CDR3 comprises 18 residues. Trimming took 7 bases from V and 8 from J; bases not matched to a gene: 18. The CDR3 region has the DNA TGCAGCGCTCGAAGAGCGCCTCCGGGACTAGCGGGAGGAGATGAGCAGTTCTTC. Its translation is CSARRAPPGLAGGDEQFF.

The CDR3 loop is CATSDRGRVGTDTQYF. Written as DNA, the CDR3 is TGTGCCACCAGTGACAGGGGGCGTGTGGGCACAGATACGCAGTATTTT. The chain combines TRBV24-1 with TRBJ2-3, with 8 positions matching TRBD1. V was clipped by 4 bases and J by 1 base; unmatched bases: 6. The germline V gene encodes CDR1 KGHDR and CDR2 SFDVKD. This CDR3 has 16 amino acids.

CDR3 region: CASSQGGVGNQPQHF. The DNA for the CDR3 is TGTGCCAGCAGCCAGGGGGGTGTGGGCAATCAGCCCCAGCATTTT. The chain combines TRBV3-1 (or the pseudogene TRBV3-2) with TRBJ1-5; D perhaps matches TRBD1 (5 bases). V lost 3 bases and J 2 bases, leaving 11 bases between the germline ends. Germline V CDR1 and CDR2: LGHDT, YNNKEL (reference sequence). The CDR3 is 15 residues long.

CDR3 in DNA: TGTGCCAGCAGCTTAAACTCTGGGAGCTGGAATGAGCAGTTCTTC. It yields the protein CASSLNSGSWNEQFF. V usage is TRBV7-2 and J usage is TRBJ2-1, with a possible D match to TRBD2 (5 bases). The CDR3 runs 15 residues. V was clipped by 2 bases and J by 7 bases, with 15 bases between them. CDR1 and CDR2 (germline): SGHTA, FQGNSA.

V and J are TRBV5-4 and TRBJ1-1, with 7 bases lining up with TRBD1. The V gene end was trimmed by 5 bases and the J gene end by 0 bases; junction bases not matched to a gene: 7. In germline, CDR1 is SGHNT, CDR2 YYREEE (reference sequence). The CDR3 has 15 amino acids. The CDR3 coding sequence is TGTGCCAGCAGATCTGCGGGGACAGTGAACACTGAAGCTTTCTTT. Amino acid sequence: CASRSAGTVNTEAFF.